This TCR beta chain was captured in a study of blood T cell repertoires in COVID-19. Study-wide context: Donors in the United States, Italy and Spain gave samples during acute or convalescent COVID-19. Sources were T cells, B-cell-depleted T cells, or PBMCs; the material itself was cDNA or gDNA.

The table came from immunoSEQ multiplex PCR; TCRdb's copy has only in-frame clones and leaves some out. This repertoire shows roughly 26,000 clones, approximately 80% found once; its top ten account for roughly a quarter. The CDR3 sequence is 15 residues long. The V end lost 0 bases, the J end lost 2 bases, and 11 bases lay between the germline ends. Germline CDR1 is LGHNA and CDR2 is YNFKEQ. The TCR sequence derives from a human donor in a cohort sampled during active COVID-19. This chain joins TRBV4-2 and TRBJ2-7; possibly TRBD2 for D (5 bases). Material for sequencing was peripheral blood. The CDR3 region is CASSQDPGNPYEQYF. DNA for the CDR3: TGTGCCAGCAGCCAAGATCCCGGGAATCCCTACGAGCAGTACTTC.